This TCR beta chain comes out of a study of blood T cells in healthy people across ages. Study observations and caveats: Nothing was known about donor CMV status, and this possibly confounded expanded clonotype changes.

As regards this clonotype: Its antigen is still unknown.

CDR1 and CDR2 from the germline V gene are LGHDT and YNNKEL (reference sequence). The CDR3 is 13 residues long. For the second PCR, which ran for roughly 6 to 11 cycles, a sample-barcoded 5' primer and a J-beta primer mix were used. Each cDNA molecule was tagged by a template-switch adaptor with 12 random nucleotides. Per-sample output comprised a minimum of 3 million paired-end reads containing CDR3. From the 5' RACE reads, TCRdb called clonotypes with MiXCR, one entry per CDR3 protein. The profile shows hundreds of thousands of distinct CDR3 sequences, around a fifth of them singletons. This clonotype was sampled from a man aged 65 to 85 in good health. What was sequenced was blood. This rearrangement joins TRBV3-1 to TRBJ2-5; no clear D gene. The J call is doubtful: the DNA matches TRBJ2-7 better. In DNA form, the CDR3 reads TGTGCCAGCACGATAAAAGGTACCTACGAGCAGTACTTC. It is translated as CASTIKGTYEQYF.